One and the same sample provided the 22 T cell receptor beta chains below, sequenced in a study of T cells in Graves' hyperthyroidism and ophthalmopathy. TCR beta CDR3 regions were amplified from RNA. A set of HTBI primers served as the primers for a first-round RT-PCR of the TCR CDR3. TCRdb ran MiXCR on the multiplex PCR reads and lists one entry per CDR3 protein. The sample contains 750,000 to 950,000 distinct CDR3 sequences, 38% of which appear only once. Sequencing was done on a sample of blood. The receptors derive from a young man with Graves' hyperthyroidism.

This clonotype was picked up one time. Compared with germline, one end of the junction differs, possibly owing to a read error. CDR3 loop: CAGSPGQGLVKPQHF. In DNA form, the CDR3 reads TGTGCCGGCAGTCCGGGACAGGGTTTAGTAAAACCCCAGCATTTT. The rearrangement links TRBV6-1 to TRBJ1-5, with 9 positions matching TRBD1. Germline-derived CDR1 and CDR2 are MNHNS and SASEGT. The CDR3 sequence is 15 residues long.

V and J are TRBV5-1 and TRBJ2-7; tentatively, D is TRBD1 (6 bases). V was trimmed by 0 bases and J by 7 bases, leaving 11 bases between them. Per germline, CDR1 SGHRS and CDR2 YFSETQ. The CDR3 has 13 residues. CDR3 DNA: TGCGCCAGCAGCTTGGCGTGGGACAATGAGCAGTACTTC. Translated, it gives CASSLAWDNEQYF. Combining the CDR3 with reference TRBV5-1 and TRBJ2-7 gives the whole variable domain KAGVTQTPRYLIKTRGQQVTLSCSPISGHRSVSWYQQTPGQGLQFLFEYFSETQRNKGNFPGRFSGRQFSNSRSEMNVSTLELGDSALYLCASSLAWDNEQYFGPGTRLTVT.

The chain is built from TRBV10-3 and TRBJ1-5; tentative D call: TRBD1 (5 bases). This CDR3 contains 16 residues. Germline V lookup: CDR1 ENHRY, CDR2 SYGVKD. V lost 0 bases to trimming and J lost 3 bases, with 12 bases between them. Here the CDR3 reads CAISESWGGDNQPQHF. The CDR3 DNA is TGTGCCATCAGTGAGTCGTGGGGAGGGGACAATCAGCCCCAGCATTTT.

Concerning this clonotype: This sequence may be a read error, since a much larger clone differs from it by one base. The chain joins TRBV2 to TRBJ1-5; D is ambiguous. CDR3 length equals 14 residues. Germline assignment: CDR1 SNHLY and CDR2 FYNNEI. CDR3 protein: CATSDAVEGQPQHF. CDR3 in DNA: TGTGCCACCAGTGATGCCGTCGAGGGTCAGCCCCAGCATTTT.

This clonotype was counted between two and nine times. This chain links TRBV6-5 with TRBJ1-5; unclear D gene. Germline V gene data show CDR1 as MNHEY and CDR2 as SVGAGI. The V and J ends lost 2 bases and 0 bases respectively, with 8 bases between them. The CDR3 has 15 amino acids. As DNA, the CDR3 is TGTGCCAGCAGTTACAGCTTCACTAGCAATCAGCCCCAGCATTTT. Its protein is CASSYSFTSNQPQHF.

A few counts support this clonotype. The chain links TRBV9 to TRBJ1-1; TRBD1 might be the D (6 bases). CDR3 length equals 15 residues. The germline V and J ends were trimmed by 6 bases and 0 bases, with 15 bases remaining between them. Germline CDR1 and CDR2: SGDLS and YYNGEE. The CDR3 loop is CASTRGGEMNTEAFF. CDR3 sequence (DNA): TGTGCCAGCACCAGAGGGGGGGAAATGAACACTGAAGCTTTCTTT.

As regards this clonotype: A junction boundary mismatches the germline segment, possibly from a read error. The chain combines TRBV10-3 with TRBJ1-1; D is unclear. The CDR3 is 14 residues long. Per the germline V gene, CDR1 is ENHRY and CDR2 is SYGVKD. The DNA of the CDR3 is TGTGCCAGCAGTGCCCTCCAGAAACGGACTGAAGCTTTCTTT. It yields the protein CASSALQKRTEAFF.

A few counts support this clonotype. This chain links TRBV5-1 with TRBJ2-7; 7 bases agree with TRBD1. Germline V gene lookup returns CDR1 SGHRS and CDR2 YFSETQ. The CDR3 has 14 amino acids. J was trimmed by 2 bases and V by 5 bases; bases with no gene match: 7. The CDR3 here is CASRLRDRTYEQYF. CDR3 bases: TGCGCCAGCAGATTACGGGACAGAACCTACGAGCAGTACTTC.

The chain employs TRBV10-2 and TRBJ1-1; D might be TRBD1 (6 bases). The CDR3 covers 16 residues. Germline V gene lookup returns CDR1 WSHSY and CDR2 SAAADI. The V end lost 3 bases, the J end lost 10 bases, and 24 bases lay between the germline ends. The CDR3 coding sequence is TGCGCCAGCAGTGATGGGTTAAGGGGGGCCGGGCTTGGAGCTTTCTTT. Translated, it gives CASSDGLRGAGLGAFF.

This clonotype was detected a few times. The rearrangement links TRBV7-2 to TRBJ2-7; D may be TRBD1 (5 bases). The CDR3 totals 14 residues. Germline V gene lookup returns CDR1 SGHTA and CDR2 FQGNSA. Trimming took off 2 bases at V and 1 base at J, with 9 bases between the two ends. The CDR3 region has the DNA TGTGCCAGCAGCTTAAGCAGGGCGTCCTACGAGCAGTACTTC. This gives the protein CASSLSRASYEQYF.

This clonotype was observed at least ten times. The genes are TRBV10-3 and TRBJ2-2; unclear D gene. Trimming shortened V by 3 bases and J by 3 bases, and 8 bases separated the two germline ends. CDR1 is ENHRY and CDR2 is SYGVKD in the germline V gene. CDR3 length: 14 residues. The CDR3 DNA reads as TGTGCCATCAGTGACCCCCACGACACCGGGGAGCTGTTTTTT. This translates into CAISDPHDTGELFF.

Worth noting for this clonotype: One junction end disagrees with the germline gene, perhaps due to a read error. The chain's CDR3 is CAWTTRQGMVRTEAFF. The CDR3 DNA is TGTGCCTGGACAACCCGACAGGGGATGGTTAGAACTGAAGCCTTCTTT. The V and J genes are TRBV19 and TRBJ1-1; 8 nucleotides agree with TRBD1. The CDR3 spans 16 residues. Germline V gene sequence: CDR1 LNHDA, CDR2 SQIVND (reference sequence).

The V gene is TRBV7-6, the J gene TRBJ2-5, with a tentative D call TRBD2 (5 bases). Germline values: CDR1 SGHVS, CDR2 FNYEAQ. V lost 4 bases and J 5 bases, leaving 14 bases between the germline ends. The CDR3 contains 14 residues. Written as DNA, the CDR3 is TGTGCCAGCAGCTGGGGTTCGGGCGGGGAGACCCAGTACTTC. This translates into CASSWGSGGETQYF.

This clonotype has more than one count but fewer than ten. This chain connects TRBV6-5 to TRBJ1-2; 11 bases line up with TRBD1. The CDR3 is 15 amino acids. V shed 5 bases and J 8 bases; nucleotides not matched to a gene: 10. Germline CDR1 and CDR2: MNHEY and SVGAGI. This CDR3 is CASSTGGTGGGGYTF. The CDR3 DNA sequence: TGTGCCAGCAGTACAGGGGGGACAGGGGGTGGCGGCTACACCTTC.

V is TRBV12-3 or TRBV12-4 and J is TRBJ2-2; 8 bases line up with TRBD1. The CDR3 is made up of 18 amino acids. J lost 1 base, V lost 3 bases, and 10 bases had no gene match. CDR3 coding DNA: TGTGCCAGCAGTTTCCACTCAACCGGGACAGGGAACACCGGGGAGCTGTTTTTT. Translating it yields CASSFHSTGTGNTGELFF.

The chain uses TRBV29-1 and TRBJ2-2; TRBD1 agrees at 10 bases. Trimming took 8 bases from V and 6 from J; bases not matched to a gene: 6. Germline V lookup: CDR1 SQVTM, CDR2 ANQGSEA. The CDR3 is 13 amino acids. CDR3 in DNA: TGCAGCTTAGCGACAGGGGGCTCCGGGGAGCTGTTTTTT. Encoded protein: CSLATGGSGELFF.

This chain links TRBV5-4 with TRBJ1-1, with 8 bases identical to TRBD1. The CDR3 is 13 residues long. After removal of 7 bases from V and 7 bases from J, the junction contained 9 bases not matched to a gene. Germline V gene sequence: CDR1 SGHNT, CDR2 YYREEE (reference sequence). CDR3 amino acids: CASQGAGTGEAFF. CDR3 DNA sequence: TGTGCCAGCCAGGGGGCGGGGACGGGTGAAGCTTTCTTT.

The genes are TRBV2 and TRBJ1-2; no definite D call. Trimming removed 6 bases from V and 4 bases from J, with 18 bases in between. CDR1 and CDR2 (germline): SNHLY, FYNNEI. This CDR3 is built from 15 residues. CDR3 sequence reads: CASRIAAGNRYGYTF. CDR3 nucleotide sequence: TGTGCCAGCAGAATAGCGGCTGGGAACCGCTATGGCTACACCTTC.

The V gene is TRBV6-5, the J gene TRBJ2-5; 7 bases line up with TRBD2. The V and J ends lost 8 bases and 5 bases, in that order; junction bases with no gene match: 5. CDR3 length: 12 amino acids. Germline CDR1 is MNHEY and CDR2 is SVGAGI. This chain's CDR3 is CASGRAGETQYF. The CDR3 region has the DNA TGTGCCAGCGGGAGGGCCGGGGAGACCCAGTACTTC.

This chain links TRBV2 with TRBJ1-4; 9 bases are a match to TRBD1. This CDR3 contains 14 residues. Trimming cost V 5 bases and J 10 bases; bases outside gene matches: 8. CDR1 is SNHLY and CDR2 is FYNNEI in the germline V gene. The CDR3 spells CASSLTGGTGKLFF. CDR3 nucleotide sequence: TGTGCCAGCAGTTTAACAGGGGGCACGGGAAAACTGTTTTTT.

This clonotype turned up a few times. The chain combines TRBV29-1 with TRBJ2-7; TRBD2 matches 12 bases. Germline CDR1 and CDR2: SQVTM and ANQGSEA. J gave up 3 bases and V 4 bases, and 7 bases lay outside the gene matches. The CDR3 consists of 15 residues. CDR3 region: CSVGGLAGANYEQYF. DNA for the CDR3: TGCAGCGTTGGGGGACTAGCGGGTGCGAACTACGAGCAGTACTTC.

The chain combines TRBV9 with TRBJ1-5; D possibly corresponds to TRBD1 (5 bases). This CDR3 has 20 amino acids. Germline V gives CDR1 SGDLS, CDR2 YYNGEE. The V gene lost 6 bases and the J gene lost 2 bases, with 30 bases spanning the gap. The CDR3 DNA sequence: TGTGCCAGCACCTCTCCTCCCGGCAGGGAAGGGGTTTTAGGCAATCAGCCCCAGCATTTT. Amino acids: CASTSPPGREGVLGNQPQHF.